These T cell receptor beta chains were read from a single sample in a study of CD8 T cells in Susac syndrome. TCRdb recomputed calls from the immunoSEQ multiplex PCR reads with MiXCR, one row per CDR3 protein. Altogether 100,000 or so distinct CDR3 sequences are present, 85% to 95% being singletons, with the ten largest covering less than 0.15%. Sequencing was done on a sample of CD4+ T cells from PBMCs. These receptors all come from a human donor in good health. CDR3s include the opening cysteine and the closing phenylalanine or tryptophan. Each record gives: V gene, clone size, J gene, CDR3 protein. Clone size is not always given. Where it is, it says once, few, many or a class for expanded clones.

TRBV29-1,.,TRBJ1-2,CSVGGGKGYGYTF
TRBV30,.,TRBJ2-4,CAWDPGPPFMDIQYF
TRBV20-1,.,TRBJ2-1,CSARVIQDMKTYNEQFF
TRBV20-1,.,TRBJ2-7,CSARDIRYEQYF
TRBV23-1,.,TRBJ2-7,CASSQSGPRPSYEQYF
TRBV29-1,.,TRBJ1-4,CSVRDEKLFF
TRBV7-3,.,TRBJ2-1,CASSLYGEGNEQFF
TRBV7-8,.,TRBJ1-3,CASSFTGDSGNTIYF
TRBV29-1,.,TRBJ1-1,CSVDAKEAFF
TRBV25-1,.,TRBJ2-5,CATTGQQETQYF
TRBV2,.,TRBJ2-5,CASSGVALQETQYF
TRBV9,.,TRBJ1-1,CASSPRPVGTEAFF
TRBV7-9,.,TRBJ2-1,CASSPTGGVNEQFF
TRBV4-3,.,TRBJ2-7,CASSPSFDNSYEQYF
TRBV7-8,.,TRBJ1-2,CASSSGILRYGYTF
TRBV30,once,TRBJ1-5,CAHGQGAGQPQHF
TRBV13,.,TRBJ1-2,CASSSGAYGYTF
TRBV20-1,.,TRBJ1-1,CSAPGTGVQYYTEAFF
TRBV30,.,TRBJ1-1,CAWSVQGPTEAFF
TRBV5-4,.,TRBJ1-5,CASSQEYNQPQHF
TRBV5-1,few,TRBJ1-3,CASSLAEGISGNTIYF
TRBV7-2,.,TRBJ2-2,CASSFMGVTGELFF
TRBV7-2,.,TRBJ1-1,CASSSQGATEAFF
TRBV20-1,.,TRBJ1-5,CSVSPGSGNQPQHF
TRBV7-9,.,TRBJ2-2,CASDGGQVNTGELFF
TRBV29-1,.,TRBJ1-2,CSVEVETGKGYGYTF
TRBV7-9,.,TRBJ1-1,CASSQVGVRRTEAFF
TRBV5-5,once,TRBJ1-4,CASNVIPGQGPNEKLFF
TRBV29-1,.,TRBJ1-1,CSVNGQGLALNTEAFF
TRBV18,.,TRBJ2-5,CASSARDRGLKETQYF
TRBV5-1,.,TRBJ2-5,CASSTQTSGGAGKTQYF
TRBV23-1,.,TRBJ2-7,CASSEQTGGEQYF
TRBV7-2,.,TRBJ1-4,CASSLRDSVYEKLFF
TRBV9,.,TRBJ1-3,CASSVTDSGNTIYF
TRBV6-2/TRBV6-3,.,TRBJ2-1,CASRSGLPLDEQFF
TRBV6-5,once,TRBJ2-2,CASSYTVTSGTGELFF
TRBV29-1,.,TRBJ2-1,CSVGLAGVGEQFF
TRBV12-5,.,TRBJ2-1,CASGLGGLNNEQFF
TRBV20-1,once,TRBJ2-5,CSASASGGPKETQYF
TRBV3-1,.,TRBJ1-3,CASSQSNSGNTIYF
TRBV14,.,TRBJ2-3,CASSRRKLVTPPDTQYF
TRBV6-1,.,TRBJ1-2,CASREGQRMGYTF
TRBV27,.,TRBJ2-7,CASSLKRRDEQYF
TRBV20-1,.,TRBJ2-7,CSASFGRDTYEQYF
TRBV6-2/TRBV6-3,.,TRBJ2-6,CASRALPIPEANVLTF
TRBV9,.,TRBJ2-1,CASSVVLAGDNEQFF
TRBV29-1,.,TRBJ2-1,CSVGTGDTFYNEQFF
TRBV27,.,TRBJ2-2,CASSLEGSGELFF
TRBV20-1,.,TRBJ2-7,CSATRSSYEQYF
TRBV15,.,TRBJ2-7,CATSRDGSQLRSSYEQYF
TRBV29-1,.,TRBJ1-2,CSVGSRANYGYTF
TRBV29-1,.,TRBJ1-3,CSVGTPRSGNTIYF
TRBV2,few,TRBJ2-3,CASSEGDTQYF
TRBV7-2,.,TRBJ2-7,CASSSLISIYRLGEQYF
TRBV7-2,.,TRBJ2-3,CASSPPPFDPDTQYF
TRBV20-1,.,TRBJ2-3,CSARTTRRATDTQYF
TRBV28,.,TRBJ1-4,CASSLLGINEKLFF
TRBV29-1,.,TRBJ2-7,CSVELPRSQGIHEQYF
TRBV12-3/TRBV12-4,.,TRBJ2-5,CASSPYGETQYF